These 6 T cell receptor beta chains share one sample of origin, sequenced in a study of cytomegalovirus exposure and HLA in healthy donors. PCR amplification relied on 60 Vbeta primers (plus 13 Jbeta primers). TCRdb's table, derived via immunoSEQ multiplex PCR, lists solely in-frame clones and lacks some. The sample table sets out over 45,000 clones. The sequencing sample was made of PBMCs. These receptor sequences come from a woman younger than 30 in good health and CMV-seronegative.

The chain employs TRBV28 and TRBJ2-3; possible D gene TRBD2, 5 bases. Germline CDR1 MDHEN, CDR2 SYDVKM. The CDR3 length is 15 residues. V lost 2 bases and J 3 bases, leaving 12 bases between the germline ends. The CDR3 spells CASSLAVTGTDTQYF. The CDR3 coding sequence is TGTGCCAGCAGTTTAGCGGTGACGGGGACAGATACGCAGTATTTT.

The J gene is TRBJ2-3, the V gene TRBV13, with D hard to call. The CDR3 spans 12 residues. Trimming pared 2 bases from V and 3 bases from J, leaving 3 bases between. CDR1 is PRHDT and CDR2 is FYEKMQ in the germline V gene (reference sequence). The CDR3 DNA reads TGTGCCAGCAGCTTATATACAGATACGCAGTATTTT. Protein product: CASSLYTDTQYF.

The V gene is TRBV7-8, the J gene TRBJ1-1, with D unclear. Deletions cut 1 base from V and 5 bases from J, with 5 bases between. The germline CDR1 and CDR2 sequences are SGHVS and FQNEAQ. The CDR3 is made up of 12 amino acids. This CDR3 is CASSLVSTEAFF. Here the CDR3 DNA reads TGTGCCAGCAGCTTAGTTAGTACTGAAGCTTTCTTT.

This chain connects TRBV30 to TRBJ2-1; D is uncertain. Between the trimmed V and J ends, which lost 5 bases and 4 bases, there was a span of 6 bases. This CDR3 has 11 residues. The germline V gene has CDR1 GTSNPN and CDR2 SVGIG (reference sequence). The CDR3 reads CAWASYNEQFF. In DNA form, the CDR3 reads TGTGCCTGGGCGTCATACAATGAGCAGTTCTTC. Full variable domain (outside the CDR3, taken from reference TRBV30 and TRBJ2-1): SQTIHQWPATLVQPVGSPLSLECTVEGTSNPNLYWYRQAAGRGLQLLFYSVGIGQISSEVPQNLSASRPQDRQFILSSKKLLLSDSGFYLCAWASYNEQFFGPGTRLTVL.

CDR3 DNA sequence: TGCGCCAGCAGCCTTCGACAGGTCCCGGGGAACCCGAACACCGGGGAGCTGTTTTTT. Translating gives CASSLRQVPGNPNTGELFF. V gene TRBV4-1 combines with J gene TRBJ2-2, with D perhaps matching TRBD1 (6 bases). Trimming took off 4 bases at V and 0 bases at J, with 21 bases between the two ends. The CDR3 runs 19 residues. In germline, CDR1 is MGHRA, CDR2 YSYEKL.

The chain recombines TRBV28 with TRBJ1-2; D ambiguous. Germline V gives CDR1 MDHEN, CDR2 SYDVKM. The CDR3 runs to 13 residues. The ends were cut back, 5 bases at V and 5 bases at J, with 12 bases in the middle. CDR3 region: CASSIPRGYGYTF. The CDR3 region has the DNA TGTGCCAGCAGTATCCCCCGAGGGTATGGCTACACCTTC.